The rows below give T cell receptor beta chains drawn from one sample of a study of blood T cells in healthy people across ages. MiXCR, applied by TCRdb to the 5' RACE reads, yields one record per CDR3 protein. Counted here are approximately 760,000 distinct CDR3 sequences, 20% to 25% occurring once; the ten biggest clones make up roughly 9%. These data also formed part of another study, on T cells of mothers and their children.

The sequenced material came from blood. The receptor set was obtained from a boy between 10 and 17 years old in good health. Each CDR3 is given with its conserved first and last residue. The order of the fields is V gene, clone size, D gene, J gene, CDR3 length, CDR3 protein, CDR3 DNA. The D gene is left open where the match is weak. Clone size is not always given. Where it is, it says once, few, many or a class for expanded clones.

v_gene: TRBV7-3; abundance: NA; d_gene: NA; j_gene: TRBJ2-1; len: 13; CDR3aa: CASSLRDGIEQFF; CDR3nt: TGTGCCAGCAGCTTAAGGGACGGGATTGAGCAGTTCTTC
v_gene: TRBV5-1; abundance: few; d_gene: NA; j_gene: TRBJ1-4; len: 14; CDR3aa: CASSPGRLREKLFF; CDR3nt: TGCGCCAGCAGCCCGGGAAGATTGAGGGAAAAACTGTTTTTT
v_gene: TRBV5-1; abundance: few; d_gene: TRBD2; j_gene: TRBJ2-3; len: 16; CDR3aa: CASSLGAGTVTDTQYF; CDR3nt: TGCGCCAGCAGCTTGGGAGCGGGGACCGTCACAGATACGCAGTATTTT
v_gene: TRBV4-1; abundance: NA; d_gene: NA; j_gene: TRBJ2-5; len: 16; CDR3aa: CASSHVKPGGEETQYF; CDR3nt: TGCGCCAGCAGCCACGTGAAACCAGGGGGGGAAGAGACCCAGTACTTC
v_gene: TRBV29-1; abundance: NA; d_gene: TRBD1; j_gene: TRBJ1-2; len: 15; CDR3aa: CSVEDPGQADYGYTF; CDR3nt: TGCAGTGTTGAAGATCCCGGACAGGCAGACTATGGCTACACCTTC
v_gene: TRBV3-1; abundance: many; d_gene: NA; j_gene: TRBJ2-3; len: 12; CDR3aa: CASSRGTDTQYF; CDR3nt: TGTGCCAGCAGTCGGGGCACAGATACGCAGTATTTT
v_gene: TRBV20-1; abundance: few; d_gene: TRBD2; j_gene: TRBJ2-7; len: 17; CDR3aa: CSARDPRTSGRPFEQYF; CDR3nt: TGCAGTGCTAGAGATCCCAGGACTAGCGGGAGACCCTTCGAGCAGTACTTC
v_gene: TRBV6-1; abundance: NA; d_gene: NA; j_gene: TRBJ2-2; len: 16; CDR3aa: CASSLGGGSNTGEPFF; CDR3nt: TGTGCCAGCAGTCTGGGAGGGGGATCGAACACCGGGGAGCCGTTTTTT
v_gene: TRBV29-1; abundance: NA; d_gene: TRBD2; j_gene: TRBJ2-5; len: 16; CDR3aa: CSVVGASGRLQETQYF; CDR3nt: TGCAGCGTTGTAGGGGCTAGCGGGAGATTACAAGAGACCCAGTACTTC
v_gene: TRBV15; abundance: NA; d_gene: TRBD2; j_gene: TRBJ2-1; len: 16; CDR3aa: CATSRESGRAVYEQFF; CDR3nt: TGTGCCACCAGCAGAGAGAGCGGGAGGGCGGTCTATGAGCAGTTCTTC
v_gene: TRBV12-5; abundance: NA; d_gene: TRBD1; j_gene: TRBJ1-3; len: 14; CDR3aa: CASGLQGERNTIYF; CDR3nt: TGTGCTAGTGGCCTACAGGGGGAACGAAACACCATATATTTT
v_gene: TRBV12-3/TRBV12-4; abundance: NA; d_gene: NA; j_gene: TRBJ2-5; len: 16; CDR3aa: CASSPVGGALRETQYF; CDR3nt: TGTGCCAGCAGTCCGGTAGGGGGGGCCCTCCGAGAGACCCAGTACTTC
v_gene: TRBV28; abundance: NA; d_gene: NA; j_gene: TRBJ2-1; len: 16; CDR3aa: CASSLYAPSSYNEQFF; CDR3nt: TGTGCCAGCAGTTTATACGCCCCCAGCTCCTACAATGAGCAGTTCTTC
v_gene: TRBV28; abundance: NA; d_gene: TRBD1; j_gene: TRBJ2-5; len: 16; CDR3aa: CASSLRWGQAEETQYF; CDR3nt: TGTGCCAGCAGTTTAAGATGGGGACAGGCCGAAGAGACCCAGTACTTC
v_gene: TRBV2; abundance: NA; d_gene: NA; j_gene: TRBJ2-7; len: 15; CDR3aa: CASSSGPSGAYEQYF; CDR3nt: TGTGCCAGCAGTTCCGGGCCCTCAGGCGCCTACGAGCAGTACTTC
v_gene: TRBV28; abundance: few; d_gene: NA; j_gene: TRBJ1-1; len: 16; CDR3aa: CASSTQGFVGYTEAFF; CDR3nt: TGTGCCAGCAGTACACAGGGTTTTGTAGGGTACACTGAAGCTTTCTTT
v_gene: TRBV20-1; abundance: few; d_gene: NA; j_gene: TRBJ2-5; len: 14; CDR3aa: CSARDYNHQETQYF; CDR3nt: TGCAGTGCTAGAGATTATAACCATCAAGAGACCCAGTACTTC
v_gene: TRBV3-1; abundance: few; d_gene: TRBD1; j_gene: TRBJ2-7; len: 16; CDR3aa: CASSQGTDRRFYEQYF; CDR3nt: TGTGCCAGCAGCCAAGGAACGGACAGGCGATTCTACGAGCAGTACTTC
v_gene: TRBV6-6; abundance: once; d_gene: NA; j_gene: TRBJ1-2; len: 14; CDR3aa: CASSPTSANYGYTF; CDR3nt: TGTGCCAGCAGCCCGACAAGCGCTAACTATGGCTACACCTTC
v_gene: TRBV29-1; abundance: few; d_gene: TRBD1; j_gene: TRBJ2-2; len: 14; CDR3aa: CSVGVDREGGELFF; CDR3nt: TGCAGCGTTGGGGTAGACAGGGAAGGCGGGGAGCTGTTTTTT
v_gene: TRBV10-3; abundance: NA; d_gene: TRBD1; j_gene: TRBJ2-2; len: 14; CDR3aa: CATYRDREVGELFF; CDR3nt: TGTGCCACCTACCGGGACAGGGAAGTCGGGGAGCTGTTTTTT
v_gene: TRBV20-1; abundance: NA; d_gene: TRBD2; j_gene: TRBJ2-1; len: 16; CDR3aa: CSARVSGGGSYNEQFF; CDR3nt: TGCAGTGCTAGAGTTAGCGGGGGGGGCTCCTACAATGAGCAGTTCTTC
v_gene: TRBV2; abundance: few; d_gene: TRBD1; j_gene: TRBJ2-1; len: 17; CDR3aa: CASRASLGQGARNEQFF; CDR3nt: TGTGCCAGCAGGGCGTCGCTGGGACAGGGGGCGCGGAATGAGCAGTTCTTC
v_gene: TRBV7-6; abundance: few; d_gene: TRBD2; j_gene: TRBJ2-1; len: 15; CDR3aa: CASSLTSGRLNEQFF; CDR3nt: TGTGCCAGCAGCTTAACTAGCGGGAGATTGAATGAGCAGTTCTTC
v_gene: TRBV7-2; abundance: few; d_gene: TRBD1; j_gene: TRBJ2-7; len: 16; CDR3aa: CASSLALGTGPYEQYF; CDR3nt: TGTGCCAGCAGCTTAGCGCTTGGGACAGGTCCCTACGAGCAGTACTTC
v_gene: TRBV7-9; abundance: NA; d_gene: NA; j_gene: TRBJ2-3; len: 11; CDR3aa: CASDRRDTQYF; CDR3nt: TGTGCCAGCGACCGTAGAGATACGCAGTATTTT
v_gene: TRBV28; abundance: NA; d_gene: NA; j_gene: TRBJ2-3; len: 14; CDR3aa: CASSLTLKGDTQYF; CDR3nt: TGTGCCAGCAGTTTAACCCTAAAGGGAGATACGCAGTATTTT
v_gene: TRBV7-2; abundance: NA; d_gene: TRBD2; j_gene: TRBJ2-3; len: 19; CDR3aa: CASSLDPGTSGGSTDTQYF; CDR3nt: TGTGCCAGCAGCTTAGACCCCGGGACTAGCGGTGGTAGCACAGATACGCAGTATTTT
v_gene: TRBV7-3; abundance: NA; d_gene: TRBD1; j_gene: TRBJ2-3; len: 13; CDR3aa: CASSSDREDTQYF; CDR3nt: TGTGCCAGCAGCTCGGACAGGGAGGATACGCAGTATTTT
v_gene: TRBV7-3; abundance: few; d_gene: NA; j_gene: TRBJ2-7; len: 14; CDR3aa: CASSLTGSGDEQYF; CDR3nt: TGTGCCAGCAGCTTAACGGGATCAGGCGACGAGCAGTACTTC
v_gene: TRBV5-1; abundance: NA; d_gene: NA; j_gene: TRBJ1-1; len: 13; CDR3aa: CASSRVQGWGAFF; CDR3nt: TGCGCCAGCAGCAGGGTACAGGGCTGGGGAGCTTTCTTT
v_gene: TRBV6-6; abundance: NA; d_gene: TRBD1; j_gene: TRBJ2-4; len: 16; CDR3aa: CASSFLEGAGKNIQYF; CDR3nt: TGTGCCAGCAGTTTTCTTGAGGGGGCTGGCAAAAACATTCAGTACTTC
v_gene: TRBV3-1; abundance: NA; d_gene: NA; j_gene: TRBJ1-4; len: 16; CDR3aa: CASSRRDLGTNEKLFF; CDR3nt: TGTGCCAGCAGCAGGAGGGATTTAGGGACTAATGAAAAACTGTTTTTT
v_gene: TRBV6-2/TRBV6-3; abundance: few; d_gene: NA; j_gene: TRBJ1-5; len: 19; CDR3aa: CASSYSRDRDLSSNQPQHF; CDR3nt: TGTGCCAGCAGTTACTCGAGGGACCGAGACCTTAGTAGCAATCAGCCCCAGCATTTT
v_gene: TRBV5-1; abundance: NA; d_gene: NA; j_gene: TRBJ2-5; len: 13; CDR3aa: CASSNGLPLEQYF; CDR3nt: TGCGCCAGCAGCAATGGACTACCGCTAGAGCAGTACTTC
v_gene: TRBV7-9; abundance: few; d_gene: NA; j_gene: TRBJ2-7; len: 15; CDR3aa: CASSSRDGPGYEQYF; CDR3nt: TGTGCCAGCAGCAGCCGGGACGGCCCGGGTTACGAGCAGTACTTC
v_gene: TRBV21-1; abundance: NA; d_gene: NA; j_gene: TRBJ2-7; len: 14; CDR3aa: CASTKGDRGDEQYF; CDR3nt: TGTGCCAGCACCAAAGGGGACAGGGGCGACGAGCAGTACTTC
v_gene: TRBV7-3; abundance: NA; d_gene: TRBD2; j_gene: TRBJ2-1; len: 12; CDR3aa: CASSSPGGGQFF; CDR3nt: TGCGCCAGCAGCTCCCCGGGGGGAGGTCAGTTCTTC
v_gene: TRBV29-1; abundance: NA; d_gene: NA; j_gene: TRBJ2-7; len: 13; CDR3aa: CSVEGRESSEQYF; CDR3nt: TGCAGCGTTGAAGGCAGGGAATCGTCCGAGCAGTACTTC
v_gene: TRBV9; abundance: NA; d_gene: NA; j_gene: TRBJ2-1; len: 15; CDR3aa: CASSVGGLLADEQFF; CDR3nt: TGTGCCAGCAGCGTAGGGGGCCTACTAGCCGATGAGCAGTTCTTC
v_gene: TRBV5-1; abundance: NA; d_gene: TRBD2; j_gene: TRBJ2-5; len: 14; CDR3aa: CASRMTSGQETQYF; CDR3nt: TGCGCCAGCAGAATGACTAGCGGGCAAGAGACCCAGTACTTC
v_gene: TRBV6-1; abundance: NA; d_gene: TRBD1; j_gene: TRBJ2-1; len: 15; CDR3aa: CASSAGTGGYNEQFF; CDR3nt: TGTGCCAGCAGCGCCGGGACAGGGGGATACAATGAGCAGTTCTTC
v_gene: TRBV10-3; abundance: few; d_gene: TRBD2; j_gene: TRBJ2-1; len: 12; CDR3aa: CATTSRSAEQFF; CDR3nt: TGTGCCACGACTAGCCGGTCGGCAGAGCAGTTCTTC
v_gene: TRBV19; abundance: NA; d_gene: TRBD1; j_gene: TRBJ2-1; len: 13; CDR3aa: CASRQTGNDEQFF; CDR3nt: TGTGCCAGTAGACAGACAGGGAACGATGAGCAGTTCTTC
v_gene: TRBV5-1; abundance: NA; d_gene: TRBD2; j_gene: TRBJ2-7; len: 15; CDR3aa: CASSLGGTSDYEQYF; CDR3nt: TGCGCCAGCAGCTTGGGTGGGACTAGCGACTACGAGCAGTACTTC
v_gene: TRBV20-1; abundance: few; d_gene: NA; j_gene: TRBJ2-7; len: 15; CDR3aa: CSPSVGNQIPYEQYF; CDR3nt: TGCAGTCCATCGGTGGGGAACCAGATTCCCTACGAGCAGTACTTC
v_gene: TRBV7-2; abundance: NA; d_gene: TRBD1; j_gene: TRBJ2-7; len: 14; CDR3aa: CASSSTGPGGEQYF; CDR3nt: TGTGCCAGCAGCTCAACGGGACCAGGGGGCGAGCAGTACTTC
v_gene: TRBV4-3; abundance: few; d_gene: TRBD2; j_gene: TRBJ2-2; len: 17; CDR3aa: CASSQALAGENTGELFF; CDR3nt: TGCGCCAGCAGCCAAGCTCTAGCGGGCGAGAACACCGGGGAGCTGTTTTTT
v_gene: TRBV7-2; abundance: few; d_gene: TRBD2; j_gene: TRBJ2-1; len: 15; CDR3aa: CASSSAGVSYNEQFF; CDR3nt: TGTGCCAGCAGCTCAGCGGGGGTCTCCTACAATGAGCAGTTCTTC
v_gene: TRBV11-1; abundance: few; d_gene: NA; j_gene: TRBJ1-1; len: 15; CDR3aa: CASSLLGPVNTEAFF; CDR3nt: TGTGCCAGCAGCTTATTGGGACCCGTGAACACTGAAGCTTTCTTT
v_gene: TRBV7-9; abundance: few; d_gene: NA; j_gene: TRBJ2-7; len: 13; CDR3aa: CASSLVSGREEYF; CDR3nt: TGTGCCAGCAGCTTAGTTTCGGGCAGGGAGGAGTACTTC
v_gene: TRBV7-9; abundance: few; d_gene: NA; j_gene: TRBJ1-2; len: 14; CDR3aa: CASSLIGGSFGYTF; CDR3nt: TGTGCCAGCAGCTTAATTGGGGGGTCCTTTGGCTACACCTTC
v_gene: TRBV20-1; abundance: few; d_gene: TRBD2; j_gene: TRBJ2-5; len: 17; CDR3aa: CSAFGTSGGAFQETQYF; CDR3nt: TGCAGTGCCTTTGGGACTAGCGGGGGGGCTTTCCAAGAGACCCAGTACTTC
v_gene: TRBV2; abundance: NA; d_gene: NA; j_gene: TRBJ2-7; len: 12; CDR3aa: CASSETGSEQYF; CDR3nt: TGTGCCAGCAGTGAAACAGGGAGCGAGCAGTACTTC
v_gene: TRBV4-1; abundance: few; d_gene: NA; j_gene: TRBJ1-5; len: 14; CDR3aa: CASSQSDSDQPQHF; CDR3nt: TGCGCCAGCAGCCAGTCAGATAGCGATCAGCCCCAGCATTTT
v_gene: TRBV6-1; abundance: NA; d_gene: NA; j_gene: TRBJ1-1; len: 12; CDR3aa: CASSRGAAEAFF; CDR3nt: TGTGCCAGCTCTAGAGGGGCGGCCGAAGCTTTCTTT
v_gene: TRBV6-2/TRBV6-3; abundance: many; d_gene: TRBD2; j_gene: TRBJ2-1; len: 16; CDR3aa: CASCEWASGKNNEQFF; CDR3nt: TGTGCCAGCTGTGAGTGGGCTAGCGGGAAAAACAATGAGCAGTTCTTC
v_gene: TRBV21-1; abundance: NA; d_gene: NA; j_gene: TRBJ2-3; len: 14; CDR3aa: CAGHSGRAPDTQYF; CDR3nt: TGTGCCGGCCATAGCGGGAGGGCCCCAGATACGCAGTATTTT
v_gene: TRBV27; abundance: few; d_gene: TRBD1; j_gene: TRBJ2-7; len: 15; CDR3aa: CASSNQGQGAYEQYF; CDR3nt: TGTGCCAGCAGTAATCAGGGGCAGGGGGCCTACGAGCAGTACTTC